Below, 13 T cell receptor beta chains from the same sample are listed, as sequenced in a study of siplizumab effects on memory and regulatory T cells. Clones were sequenced by immunoSEQ multiplex PCR, and TCRdb holds only the in-frame ones, with some missing. In the table there are about 99,000 clones, 93% of which are singletons. The sequenced material came from Tregs sorted from blood. These receptors were obtained from a human donor in good health.

The chain links TRBV2 to TRBJ2-5; TRBD1 might be the D (6 bases). The CDR3 is made up of 15 amino acids. CDR1 and CDR2 (germline): SNHLY, FYNNEI. Trimming stripped 4 bases from V and 4 bases from J, with 16 bases between. DNA for the CDR3: TGTGCCAGCAGTGCTTTTGGGGGCGCCTCAGAGACCCAGTACTTC. Residues: CASSAFGGASETQYF.

The V call is TRBV5-8, the J call TRBJ1-6; D not resolved. The CDR3 loop spans 16 amino acids. Germline CDR1 and CDR2: SGHTS and YDEGEE. V was cut by 4 bases and J by 4 bases, with 15 bases left in between. The CDR3: CASSTGRKLYNSPLHF. DNA for the CDR3: TGTGCCAGCAGCACCGGACGGAAACTTTATAATTCACCCCTCCACTTT. Using reference TRBV5-8 and TRBJ1-6 for the parts outside the CDR3, the full variable domain is EAGVTQSPTHLIKTRGQQATLRCSPISGHTSVYWYQQALGLGLQFLLWYDEGEERNRGNFPPRFSGRQFPNYSSELNVNALELEDSALYLCASSTGRKLYNSPLHFGNGTRLTVT.

V gene TRBV30 combines with J gene TRBJ1-1; D is uncertain. V was trimmed by 3 bases and J by 0 bases, leaving 8 bases between them. This CDR3 comprises 13 residues. Germline V CDR1 and CDR2: GTSNPN, SVGIG (reference sequence). CDR3 nucleotides: TGTGCCTGGAGGGGCAGATTGAACACTGAAGCTTTCTTT. Translation gives CAWRGRLNTEAFF.

The chain combines TRBV9 with TRBJ1-2; possible D gene TRBD1, 5 bases. This CDR3 is 14 amino acids long. V lost 6 bases to trimming and J lost 1 base, with 13 bases between them. Germline CDR1 and CDR2: SGDLS and YYNGEE. The CDR3 DNA reads as TGTGCCAGCACCAAGACAGATTTTAACTATGGCTACACCTTC. Its translation is CASTKTDFNYGYTF.

This chain links TRBV29-1 with TRBJ2-5, with D possibly called TRBD1 or TRBD2 (6 bases each). The CDR3 is made up of 13 amino acids. The germline V gene has CDR1 SQVTM and CDR2 ANQGSEA. Trimming pared 4 bases from V and 1 base from J, leaving 10 bases between. For the CDR3, the DNA is TGCAGCGTTGTAGGGGGGTTCCAAGAGACCCAGTACTTC. It specifies CSVVGGFQETQYF.

A word on this clone: This CDR3 is also generated by other DNA sequences in the sample. V and J are TRBV29-1 and TRBJ2-3, with D perhaps TRBD2 (5 bases). Germline values: CDR1 SQVTM, CDR2 ANQGSEA. V was pared by 4 bases and J by 3 bases, with 8 bases between. The CDR3 runs to 12 residues. The CDR3 DNA reads as TGCAGCGTTGGTGGCGGGACAGATACGCAGTATTTT. This translates into CSVGGGTDTQYF.

The genes are TRBV6-1 and TRBJ1-2; D is unclear. V lost 1 base and J lost 3, with 9 bases in between. Per germline, CDR1 MNHNS and CDR2 SASEGT. The CDR3 has 14 residues. The CDR3 reads CASSEVGIYYGYTF. Written as DNA, the CDR3 is TGTGCCAGCAGTGAAGTGGGGATCTACTATGGCTACACCTTC.

V and J are TRBV9 and TRBJ2-1; 11 nucleotides match TRBD1. Trimming removed 2 bases from V and 7 bases from J; junction bases left unmatched: 8. Germline lookup yields CDR1 SGDLS and CDR2 YYNGEE. This CDR3 contains 16 residues. The CDR3, as DNA: TGTGCCAGCAGCGTCTCCACCGGGACAGGGGGGAATGAGCAGTTCTTC. Amino acid sequence: CASSVSTGTGGNEQFF.

This chain links TRBV7-2 with TRBJ2-7; 7 bases agree with TRBD1. CDR1 and CDR2 from the germline V gene are SGHTA and FQGNSA. This CDR3 is 14 amino acids long. Losses at the gene ends were 2 bases for V and 2 bases for J; bases not matched to a gene: 3. CDR3 DNA sequence: TGTGCCAGCAGCTTAAGGGACAGAGCCTACGAGCAGTACTTC. Protein sequence: CASSLRDRAYEQYF.

This clone was observed a handful of times. The gene calls are TRBV27 and TRBJ1-1, with a possible D match to TRBD1 (6 bases). This CDR3 has 15 residues. Trimming took 5 bases from V and 1 from J, leaving 14 bases between them. Germline CDR1 MNHEY, CDR2 SMNVEV (reference sequence). The CDR3 spells CASSPYREGNTEAFF. In DNA, the CDR3 is TGTGCCAGCAGTCCCTACAGGGAGGGGAACACTGAAGCTTTCTTT.

The rearrangement uses TRBV5-1 and TRBJ1-4; D call uncertain. CDR3 length: 13 amino acids. From germline, CDR1 is SGHRS and CDR2 YFSETQ. V gave up 5 bases and J gave up 7 bases, with 12 bases separating them. CDR3 amino acids: CASSIQSSEKLFF. The CDR3 bases are TGCGCCAGCAGTATTCAGAGTTCTGAAAAACTGTTTTTT.

This chain uses TRBV2 with TRBJ1-4, with 8 bases fitting TRBD1. Germline CDR1 and CDR2: SNHLY and FYNNEI. The CDR3 covers 15 residues. V trimming: 6 bases; J trimming: 7 bases; junction bases outside the gene matches: 10. CDR3 sequence (DNA): TGTGCCAGCAGGGCACAGGGGGAGACGTCTGAAAAACTGTTTTTT. Its translation is CASRAQGETSEKLFF. The full variable domain, with the rest looked up from reference TRBV2 and TRBJ1-4, is EPEVTQTPSHQVTQMGQEVILRCVPISNHLYFYWYRQILGQKVEFLVSFYNNEISEKSEIFDDQFSVERPDGSNFTLKIRSTKLEDSAMYFCASRAQGETSEKLFFGSGTQLSVL.

J is TRBJ1-1 and V is TRBV6-5; D gene uncertain. The germline gives CDR1 MNHEY, CDR2 SVGAGI. V dropped 7 bases and J dropped 0 bases, with 12 bases sitting between them. The CDR3 runs 14 residues. Written as DNA, the CDR3 is TGTGCCAGCACTGGGAATCAAGTGAACACTGAAGCTTTCTTT. Translating gives CASTGNQVNTEAFF.